The 24 T cell receptor beta chains below come from one sample, sequenced in a study of T-cell reconstitution after alpha-beta-depleted transplantation in children (dated by TCRdb to 2016 to 2018). This specimen's treatment or condition label, per the study, means: allogeneic hematopoietic cell transplantation with graft depleted of TCRalphabeta T cells and CD19 B cells. The library relied on PCR. The instrument given in TCRdb is Illumina HiSeq 2500. TCR libraries were prepared with molecular barcoding, using unique molecular identifiers to normalize TCRbeta repertoire quantification. In TCRdb, the public reads were trimmed at Q25 with fastp and aligned with MiXCR, with productive beta chains retained. Records with the same CDR3 protein are collapsed into one entry carrying the most frequent genes and DNA. This sample holds some 200,000 distinct CDR3 sequences; about 8.4% were observed only once. The ten largest make up roughly 35% of the sample.

Sequencing used PBMCs, mostly from graft donor cells, obtained 360 days after TCRalphabeta/CD19-depleted stem cell transplant. These receptors all stem from a male patient between 2 and 10 years old who had a stem cell transplant for acute myeloid leukemia, so the T cells may come from the graft donor.

This chain uses TRBV5-1 with TRBJ2-2; tentatively, D is TRBD2 (5 bases). The germline CDR1 and CDR2 sequences are SGHRS and YFSETQ. The CDR3 extends over 16 amino acids. Between the trimmed V and J ends, which lost 0 bases and 3 bases, there was a span of 12 bases. The CDR3 loop is CASSLGALVDTGELFF. The CDR3 bases are TGCGCCAGCAGCTTGGGAGCACTAGTCGACACCGGGGAGCTGTTTTTT.

The chain recombines TRBV5-1 with TRBJ2-1; the D gene is possibly TRBD1 (6 bases). V was shortened by 0 bases and J by 8 bases, with 33 bases between the two germline ends. There are 21 residues in the CDR3. Germline assignment: CDR1 SGHRS and CDR2 YFSETQ. The CDR3, as DNA: TGCGCCAGCAGCTTGGCGGACAGCAGGATCACCCTCAACAGGTATCACGATGAGCAGTTCTTC. It encodes CASSLADSRITLNRYHDEQFF.

This clonotype was seen many times. The rearrangement links TRBV5-1 to TRBJ1-1; a possible D gene is TRBD1 (6 bases). CDR1 SGHRS and CDR2 YFSETQ come from the germline V gene. The CDR3 contains 14 residues. Trimming removed 4 bases from V and 1 base from J, with 11 bases in between. The CDR3, as DNA: TGCGCCAGCAGCGCGACAGGACCGAACACTGAAGCTTTCTTT. Translation gives CASSATGPNTEAFF.

This clonotype was seen ten or more times. The rearrangement links TRBV5-1 to TRBJ2-1, with TRBD2 matching 7 bases. CDR1 is SGHRS and CDR2 is YFSETQ in the germline V gene. CDR3 length equals 13 residues. The V segment lost 3 bases and the J segment 6 bases; nucleotides outside the gene matches: 3. The CDR3 nucleotides are TGCGCCAGCAGCTCCGGACTAGTCAATGAGCAGTTCTTC. This gives the protein CASSSGLVNEQFF.

This clonotype was observed a few times. The gene calls are TRBV12-3 or TRBV12-4 and TRBJ2-1; D is uncertain. This CDR3 spans 14 amino acids. V lost 4 bases and J 4 bases, leaving 11 bases between the germline ends. The CDR3 reads CASSSRADYNEQFF. Here the CDR3 DNA reads TGTGCCAGCAGTTCAAGAGCTGATTACAATGAGCAGTTCTTC.

In this sample, this clonotype turned up a few times. The rearrangement joins TRBV9 to TRBJ2-2; TRBD2 aligns across 9 bases. The CDR3 totals 15 residues. V was clipped by 2 bases and J by 1 base; unmatched bases: 0. Looked up from germline, CDR1 is SGDLS and CDR2 is YYNGEE. The DNA of the CDR3 is TGTGCCAGCAGCGTTAGCGGGGGGAACACCGGGGAGCTGTTTTTT. Protein sequence: CASSVSGGNTGELFF.

This clonotype has more than one count but fewer than ten. J is TRBJ1-5 and V is TRBV12-3 or TRBV12-4; D is perhaps TRBD1 (5 bases). V gave up 3 bases and J gave up 7 bases, with 10 bases separating them. The CDR3 is made up of 13 amino acids. CDR3 in amino acids: CASSLGTGQPQHF. CDR3 DNA: TGTGCCAGCAGTTTGGGGACCGGCCAGCCCCAGCATTTT.

This clonotype has ten or more counts. The chain uses TRBV6-5 and TRBJ2-6; maybe TRBD1 (5 bases). V was pared by 0 bases and J by 2 bases, with 5 bases between. Germline loops: CDR1 MNHEY, CDR2 SVGAGI. This CDR3 spans 15 amino acids. The CDR3 DNA sequence: TGTGCCAGCAGTTACTCAGGGGCTGGGGCCAACGTCCTGACTTTC. Translated: CASSYSGAGANVLTF.

This clonotype was counted ten times or more. The chain uses TRBV12-3 or TRBV12-4 and TRBJ2-7; D gene ambiguous. The CDR3 extends over 12 amino acids. The ends were cut back, 4 bases at V and 9 bases at J, with 13 bases in the middle. The CDR3, as DNA: TGTGCCAGCAGTTCCCCCAACCTACGGCAGTACGTC. Protein product: CASSSPNLRQYV.

This clonotype was picked up many times. V is TRBV27 and J is TRBJ2-1; D unclear. Germline CDR1 reads MNHEY; CDR2 reads SMNVEV (reference sequence). The CDR3 is 15 residues long. Trimming left V 7 bases short and J 2 bases short, with 15 bases between. In DNA form, the CDR3 reads TGTGCCAGCACCATAGGCTCAGGCCCCTACAATGAGCAGTTCTTC. Translating it yields CASTIGSGPYNEQFF.

The chain links TRBV7-2 to TRBJ2-1, with 8 bases identical to TRBD2. The CDR3 consists of 15 residues. CDR1 and CDR2 from the germline V gene are SGHTA and FQGNSA. The ends lost 5 bases at V and 10 bases at J; junction bases unmatched: 13. The CDR3 nucleotides read TGTGCCAGCAGCCCTCAGGGACTAGTAGTTTTCGAGCAGTTCTTC. Protein sequence: CASSPQGLVVFEQFF.

The gene calls are TRBV12-3 or TRBV12-4 and TRBJ2-1; 9 bases agree with TRBD2. CDR3 length: 17 residues. Trimming cost V 2 bases and J 8 bases; bases outside gene matches: 13. This chain's CDR3 is CASSLKKGSGGPHEQFF. The CDR3 DNA reads as TGTGCCAGCAGTTTAAAGAAAGGTAGCGGGGGCCCCCATGAGCAGTTCTTC.

The chain recombines TRBV15 with TRBJ1-5; TRBD1 matches 10 bases. Germline V gives CDR1 LNHNV, CDR2 YYDKDF (reference sequence). The CDR3 runs to 16 residues. The V segment lost 1 base and the J segment 3 bases; nucleotides outside the gene matches: 3. The CDR3 nucleotides read TGTGCCACCAGCAGAGGACAGGGGGCGGTCAATCAGCCCCAGCATTTT. It translates to CATSRGQGAVNQPQHF.

This clonotype was detected only a few times. The junction shows a germline mismatch at one end, possibly a read error. This chain links TRBV7-6 with TRBJ2-7; 8 positions agree with TRBD1. CDR3 length equals 14 residues. The germline V gene encodes CDR1 SGHVS and CDR2 FNYEAQ. The CDR3 is CASRRDRSSYEQYF. For the CDR3, the DNA is TGTGCAAGCAGGAGGGACAGGAGCTCCTACGAGCAGTACTTC.

This clonotype showed up just a few times. The chain couples TRBV15 to TRBJ1-2, with a tentative D call TRBD1 (6 bases). Trimming cost V 0 bases and J 6 bases, with 14 bases left between them. The length of the CDR3 is 15 residues. Per the germline V gene, CDR1 is LNHNV and CDR2 is YYDKDF (reference sequence). The CDR3 reads CATSRDVRGADGYTF. The CDR3 DNA is TGTGCCACCAGCAGAGATGTTAGGGGGGCTGATGGCTACACCTTC.

In its sample, this clonotype was seen many times. The chain is built from TRBV21-1 and TRBJ2-5. TRBV21-1 is classified as a pseudogene. The CDR3 contains 12 residues. This CDR3 reads CASSKKDETQYF. The CDR3 DNA reads as TGTGCCAGCAGCAAAAAGGACGAGACCCAGTACTTC.

Only a few counts were recorded for this clonotype. The J gene is TRBJ1-1, the V gene TRBV5-1, with D possibly matching TRBD1 (5 bases). Germline assignment: CDR1 SGHRS and CDR2 YFSETQ. The CDR3 runs 16 residues. V was clipped by 2 bases and J by 1 base, with 15 bases between them. The CDR3 DNA follows: TGCGCCAGCAGCTTCAACTTCAGGGTCGGGAACACTGAAGCTTTCTTT. It encodes CASSFNFRVGNTEAFF.

This clonotype was observed a handful of times. The V and J genes are TRBV4-3 and TRBJ2-1; no clear D. The CDR3 has 13 amino acids. The V gene lost 3 bases and the J gene lost 8 bases, with 11 bases spanning the gap. Looked up from germline, CDR1 is LGHNA and CDR2 is YSLEER. Here the CDR3 reads CASSQSGNDEQFF. The CDR3, as DNA: TGCGCCAGCAGCCAGAGTGGGAACGATGAGCAGTTCTTC.

Ten or more counts support this clonotype. V gene TRBV6-1 combines with J gene TRBJ2-2, with 7 bases that match TRBD1. After removal of 6 bases from V and 4 bases from J, the junction contained 5 bases not matched to a gene. Germline V gene sequence: CDR1 MNHNS, CDR2 SASEGT. The CDR3 covers 14 residues. CDR3: CASSHRGFTGELFF. CDR3 in DNA: TGTGCCAGCAGCCACAGGGGATTCACCGGGGAGCTGTTTTTT.

The rearrangement uses TRBV7-8 and TRBJ2-3; D not certain. The germline CDR1 and CDR2 sequences are SGHVS and FQNEAQ. The CDR3 is 11 amino acids. Trimming cost V 3 bases and J 6 bases, with 4 bases left between them. CDR3: CASSFDDTQYF. As DNA, the CDR3 is TGTGCCAGCAGCTTCGATGATACGCAGTATTTT.

This clonotype came up many times. V gene TRBV5-1 combines with J gene TRBJ2-5; no clear D. V lost 2 bases to trimming and J lost 2 bases, with 7 bases between them. Germline values: CDR1 SGHRS, CDR2 YFSETQ. CDR3 length: 13 residues. The CDR3 sequence is CASSFAVQETQYF. The CDR3 DNA sequence: TGCGCCAGCAGCTTCGCAGTGCAAGAGACCCAGTACTTC.

The rearrangement joins TRBV5-1 to TRBJ1-5, with D possibly matching TRBD1 (5 bases). Trimming stripped 0 bases from V and 7 bases from J, with 8 bases between. CDR3 size: 13 residues. CDR1 is SGHRS, CDR2 YFSETQ, per germline. CDR3 loop: CASSLDGAQPQHF. CDR3 nucleotides: TGCGCCAGCAGCTTGGACGGGGCCCAGCCCCAGCATTTT.

The CDR3 nucleotides are TGCAGTGCTCTCTTCGGACTAGCGGGGGACAATGAGCAGTTCTTC. Amino acid sequence: CSALFGLAGDNEQFF. The chain combines TRBV20-1 with TRBJ2-1; 13 bases match TRBD2. Trimming at V came to 5 bases and at J to 5 bases, leaving 6 bases not matched to a gene. Germline assignment: CDR1 DFQATT and CDR2 SNEGSKA (reference sequence). The length of the CDR3 is 15 residues.

This clonotype showed up just a few times. The rearrangement uses TRBV7-3 and TRBJ2-7; 8 positions agree with TRBD2. CDR1 and CDR2 (germline): SGHTA, FQGTGA. Trimming took 0 bases from V and 7 from J; bases not matched to a gene: 14. The CDR3 sequence is 17 residues long. CDR3: CASSLTPLAAGAEEQYF. CDR3 in DNA: TGTGCCAGCAGCTTAACCCCATTGGCAGCGGGAGCTGAAGAGCAGTACTTC.